This paragraph reports one T cell receptor (beta chain). As yet, its antigen is unknown. The entry originates in a study of T cell responses to AZD1222 COVID-19 vaccine. Study-wide results and caveats: Donors, mostly white British, included more females; clonal diversity was possibly underestimated. It was only six AZD1222 recipients who were seropositive at baseline. Vaccine-related CD4 TCRs covered spike, predominating at 160-218 and 743-854.

V gave up 7 bases and J gave up 5 bases, with 12 bases separating them. The CDR3 sequence is 13 residues long. Germline V lookup: CDR1 LNHDA, CDR2 SQIVND (reference sequence). Libraries were prepared by immunoSEQ multiplex PCR; TCRdb keeps only in-frame clonotypes and omits some of them. Found here are about 140,000 clones, 85% to 95% of them singletons; the top ten hold 0.75% to 1%. The sample consisted of peripheral blood, taken on day 0 of MenACWY control vaccination. The receptor was derived from an adult in good health. The chain is built from TRBV19 and TRBJ1-5, with D tentatively TRBD1 (6 bases). CDR3 coding DNA: TGTGCCAGTACCAAAGGGACATATCAGCCCCAGCATTTT. Its translation: CASTKGTYQPQHF.